This is a list of T cell receptor beta chains from one sample in a study of Graves' ophthalmopathy and Graves' hyperthyroidism. TCRdb re-analysed the multiplex PCR reads in MiXCR, keeping a single row per CDR3 protein. The sample shows 600,000 to 650,000 distinct CDR3 sequences, about a fifth of them seen only once. The sequencing sample was made of peripheral blood. These TCRs come from a woman younger than 30 with stable Graves' hyperthyroidism. Some clones in this sample may be carry-over from other donors' samples. CDR3s include the opening cysteine and the closing phenylalanine or tryptophan. D genes are given only for firm matches. Clone size is not always given. Where it is, it says once, few, many or a class for expanded clones.

TRBV9,TRBJ2-7,16,few,-,TGTGCCAGCAGCGAGAGGGAAGGAGGAGACCCCTACGAGCAGTACTTC,CASSEREGGDPYEQYF
TRBV12-3/TRBV12-4,TRBJ2-2,13,many,-,TGTGCCAGCACCTTGACAGTGAACGGGGAGCTGTTTTTT,CASTLTVNGELFF
TRBV6-5,TRBJ1-2,13,few,TRBD1,TGTGCCAGCAGTTCACCCGACAGGGCCGGCTACACCTTC,CASSSPDRAGYTF
TRBV12-3/TRBV12-4,TRBJ1-1,13,many,-,TGTGCCAGCAGTTTTAGGAGGGACACTGAAGCTTTCTTT,CASSFRRDTEAFF
TRBV19,TRBJ2-2,13,few,-,TGTGCCAGTAGTATGGCGCGTACCGGGGAGCTGTTTTTT,CASSMARTGELFF
TRBV7-9,TRBJ1-1,15,-,-,TGTGCCAGCAGCTCACAGGGCCCGTTGACCACTGAAGCTTTCTTT,CASSSQGPLTTEAFF
TRBV5-1,TRBJ1-1,15,few,TRBD1,TGCGCCAGCAGCAGATCACGGGACAGGGAGACTGAAGCTTTCTTT,CASSRSRDRETEAFF
TRBV28,TRBJ2-7,18,-,TRBD2,TGTGCCAGCAGTTTGCGTCATCAACAAGGCGGGAGGGCCGGCGAGCAGTACTTC,CASSLRHQQGGRAGEQYF
TRBV28,TRBJ2-3,13,-,-,TGTGCCAGCAGTCCCCGGACCCCGCCGACGCAGTATTTT,CASSPRTPPTQYF
TRBV15,TRBJ2-2,15,-,TRBD1,TGTGCCACCAGCTGGGGGACAGGGTTGATCGGGGAGCTGTTTTTT,CATSWGTGLIGELFF
TRBV7-2,TRBJ1-2,14,-,TRBD1,TGTGCCAGCAGCCCGGGACAGATATTCTATGGCTACACCTTC,CASSPGQIFYGYTF
TRBV12-3/TRBV12-4,TRBJ2-5,13,many,-,TGTGCCAGCAGTTTGTGGCAAGAAGAGACCCAGTACTTC,CASSLWQEETQYF
TRBV5-4,TRBJ1-2,13,few,-,TGTGCCAGCACAGTGGGGGGGAGCTATGGCTACACCTTC,CASTVGGSYGYTF
TRBV20-1,TRBJ2-7,14,many,-,TGCAGTGCTAGAGTCCTCGGAGGGCCCTACGAGCAGTACTTC,CSARVLGGPYEQYF
TRBV25-1,TRBJ1-5,17,many,TRBD1,TGTGCCAGCAGTGACCGCGTCCCGGACAGGGGGAATCAGCCCCAGCATTTT,CASSDRVPDRGNQPQHF
TRBV20-1,TRBJ2-7,12,many,-,TGCAGTGCTAGAGATTTGGGGGACGAGCAGTACTTC,CSARDLGDEQYF
TRBV9,TRBJ1-5,13,many,-,TGTGCCAGCAGCGATACGGAGGGACAGCCCCAGCATTTT,CASSDTEGQPQHF
TRBV20-1,TRBJ2-7,17,many,TRBD2,TGCAGTGCTAGAGGAACTAGCGGGAGTCCTATCGTCTACGAGCAGTACTTC,CSARGTSGSPIVYEQYF
TRBV12-3/TRBV12-4,TRBJ1-2,13,many,-,TGTGCCAGCAGTTCAACGAGGGGTTCTGGCTACACCTTC,CASSSTRGSGYTF
TRBV11-2,TRBJ1-1,12,few,-,TGTGCCAGCAGCGCGGGGGCGGCTGAAGCTTTCTTT,CASSAGAAEAFF
TRBV7-9,TRBJ2-7,15,-,-,TGTGCCAGCAGCCCCCCGGGGAGAAGCTCCTACGAGCAGTACTTC,CASSPPGRSSYEQYF
TRBV20-1,TRBJ1-1,13,many,-,TGCAGTGCTCCGAGGGGGGCCCACACTGAAGCTTTCTTT,CSAPRGAHTEAFF
TRBV4-2,TRBJ2-2,16,-,-,TGTGCCAGCAGCCAAAGGTTCTCGCCGAACACCGGGGAGCTGTTTTTT,CASSQRFSPNTGELFF
TRBV24-1,TRBJ1-1,14,few,-,TGTGCCACCAGTGATTCAGGGGCAAACACTGAAGCTTTCTTT,CATSDSGANTEAFF